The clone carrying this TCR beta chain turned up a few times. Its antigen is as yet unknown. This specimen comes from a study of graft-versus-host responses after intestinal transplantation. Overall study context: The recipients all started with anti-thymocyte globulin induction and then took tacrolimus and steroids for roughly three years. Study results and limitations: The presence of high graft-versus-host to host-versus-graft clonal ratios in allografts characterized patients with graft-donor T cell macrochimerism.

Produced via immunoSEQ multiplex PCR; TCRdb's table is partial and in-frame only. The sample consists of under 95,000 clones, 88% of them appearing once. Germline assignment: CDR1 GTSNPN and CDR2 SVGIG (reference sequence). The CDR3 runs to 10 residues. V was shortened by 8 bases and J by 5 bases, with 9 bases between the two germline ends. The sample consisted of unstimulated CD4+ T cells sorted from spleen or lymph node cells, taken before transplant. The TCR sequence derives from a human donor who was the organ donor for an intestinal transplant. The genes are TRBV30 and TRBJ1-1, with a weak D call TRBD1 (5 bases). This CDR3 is CAGQGTEAFF. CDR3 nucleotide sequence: TGTGCCGGCCAGGGAACTGAAGCTTTCTTT.